This TCR beta chain was observed in a study of cytomegalovirus exposure and HLA in healthy donors. Concerning this clone: Antigen specificity is unknown.

V trimming: 1 base; J trimming: 8 bases; junction bases outside the gene matches: 4. CDR3 size: 13 residues. Germline-derived CDR1 and CDR2 are SEHNR and FQNEAQ (reference sequence). Study-level findings and limits: The study labeled 150 or so TCR beta chains cytomegalovirus-associated. The likely explanation for a cluster of highly shared sequence variants was sequencing artifact. A prior analysis recorded that most TCR beta V segments were productive about 87% or about 30% of the time.

The PCR had 60 Vbeta and 13 Jbeta primers. Sequencing used immunoSEQ multiplex PCR; TCRdb keeps in-frame clones, though not all of them. This repertoire shows roughly 200,000 clones, 70% found once; its top ten account for 2% to 3%. This clonotype was sampled from a man aged 40-50 years in good health and CMV-seropositive. The specimen sequenced was PBMCs. V and J are TRBV7-9 and TRBJ1-2; 7 nucleotides agree with TRBD1. The CDR3 spells CASSLGDRGGYTF. The CDR3 nucleotides are TGTGCCAGCAGCTTAGGGGACAGAGGCGGCTACACCTTC.